Listed here is a single TCR beta chain. The data belong to a study of blood T cell repertoires in COVID-19. V dropped 5 bases and J dropped 1 base, with 11 bases sitting between them. The germline V gene encodes CDR1 SGHTA and CDR2 FQGNSA. The CDR3 length is 14 residues. The protocol was immunoSEQ multiplex PCR, while the TCRdb copy is restricted to in-frame clones and leaves out a portion. The data hold almost 250,000 clones, with 85% observed a single time. The TCR originated in a woman in her fifties or sixties with acute COVID-19. This chain connects TRBV7-2 to TRBJ1-1, with TRBD1 as a possible D gene (6 bases). The sample comprised PBMCs or T cells enriched from blood (not recorded which). The CDR3 spells CASSPQGKNTEAFF. The CDR3 DNA reads TGTGCCAGCAGCCCACAGGGAAAGAACACTGAAGCTTTCTTT. Looking up the rest from reference TRBV7-2 and TRBJ1-1 gives the full variable domain: GAGVSQSPSNKVTEKGKDVELRCDPISGHTALYWYRQSLGQGLEFLIYFQGNSAPDKSGLPSDRFSAERTGGSVSTLTIQRTQQEDSAVYLCASSPQGKNTEAFFGQGTRLTVV.